This T cell receptor beta chain was recorded in a study of Ad26.COV2.S vaccination and SARS-CoV-2 variants. Background on the study: Donor was in the COV1001 Ad26.COV2.S trial arm. The authors gave Ad26.COV2.S intramuscularly, either once or twice 56 days apart. General study findings and limits: Vaccine recipients posted higher spike-specific TCR breadth than their placebo counterparts. Reports say spike-specific CD8+ and CD4+ T cell responses covered substantial breadth after vaccination.

As regards this clone: Its antigen is not identified.

The treatment denotes: roughly 20 received Ad26.COV2.S at low or high dose, single or two shots; about 5 received placebo; per-sample allocation not given. Sampling occurred on day 63 after the first vaccine or placebo injection. Trimming pared 3 bases from V and 1 base from J, leaving 7 bases between. Per the germline V gene, CDR1 is SGHNT and CDR2 is YENEEA. The CDR3 extends over 14 amino acids. The protocol was immunoSEQ multiplex PCR, while the TCRdb copy is restricted to in-frame clones and leaves out a portion. Here the sample spans about 280,000 clones, over 75% being singletons. This clonotype originated in a person between 18 and 65 years old who received the Ad26.COV2.S COVID-19 vaccine or a placebo. This chain joins TRBV11-3 and TRBJ1-5, with unresolved D. The material sequenced was peripheral blood, taken in a trial of Ad26.COV2.S vaccine versus placebo. This CDR3 reads CASSFMDSNQPQHF. The CDR3 DNA follows: TGTGCCAGCAGCTTCATGGACAGCAATCAGCCCCAGCATTTT.